This entry features one T cell receptor (beta chain) sequence. The antigen remains undetermined. Profiled with immunoSEQ multiplex PCR; TCRdb holds only in-frame clones, not every one. In the table there are approximately 56,000 clones, around 97% of which are singletons. Trimming shortened V by 3 bases and J by 2 bases, and 10 bases separated the two germline ends. Germline V gene data show CDR1 as MGHRA and CDR2 as YSYEKL. This CDR3 has 14 residues. This entry is derived from a study of siplizumab effects on memory and regulatory T cells. The study, taken as a whole, reports: Some alloreactive sequences were traceable to unstimulated CD4+ memory cells, and siplizumab significantly reduced them.

The J gene is TRBJ1-1, the V gene TRBV4-1; unclear D gene. Sample: naive CD8+ T cells sorted from blood. The TCR sequence derives from a human donor in good health. CDR3 DNA sequence: TGCGCCAGCAGCCAGAATCAGGTCAACACTGAAGCTTTCTTT. It yields the protein CASSQNQVNTEAFF.